This T cell receptor beta chain was captured in a study of OX40 agonist ivuxolimab in advanced cancers. Overall study findings and caveats: No antigen was identified for the clonally expanded peripheral T cells.

Patients who had autoimmune disease history or got systemic immunosuppression were left out. Assay used: immunoSEQ multiplex PCR; TCRdb lists only in-frame clones, some missing. This repertoire shows around 20,000 clones, about 70% found once; its top ten account for under 25%. This clone was seen only once. Its antigen is not identified. One end of the junction varies from germline; a read error may be responsible. There are 14 residues in the CDR3. Germline lookup yields CDR1 SNHLY and CDR2 FYNNEI. This receptor was identified in an adult with an advanced solid tumor such as melanoma, head and neck, liver or kidney cancer. Here the sequenced sample was CD4+ or CD8+ T cells sorted from blood, taken in a trial of the OX40 agonist ivuxolimab. The chain employs TRBV2 and TRBJ1-4; a possible D gene is TRBD1 (6 bases). CDR3 region: CASREGQYGEKLFF. In DNA, the CDR3 is TGTGCCAGCAGGGAAGGACAGTATGGAGAAAAACTGTTTTTT.